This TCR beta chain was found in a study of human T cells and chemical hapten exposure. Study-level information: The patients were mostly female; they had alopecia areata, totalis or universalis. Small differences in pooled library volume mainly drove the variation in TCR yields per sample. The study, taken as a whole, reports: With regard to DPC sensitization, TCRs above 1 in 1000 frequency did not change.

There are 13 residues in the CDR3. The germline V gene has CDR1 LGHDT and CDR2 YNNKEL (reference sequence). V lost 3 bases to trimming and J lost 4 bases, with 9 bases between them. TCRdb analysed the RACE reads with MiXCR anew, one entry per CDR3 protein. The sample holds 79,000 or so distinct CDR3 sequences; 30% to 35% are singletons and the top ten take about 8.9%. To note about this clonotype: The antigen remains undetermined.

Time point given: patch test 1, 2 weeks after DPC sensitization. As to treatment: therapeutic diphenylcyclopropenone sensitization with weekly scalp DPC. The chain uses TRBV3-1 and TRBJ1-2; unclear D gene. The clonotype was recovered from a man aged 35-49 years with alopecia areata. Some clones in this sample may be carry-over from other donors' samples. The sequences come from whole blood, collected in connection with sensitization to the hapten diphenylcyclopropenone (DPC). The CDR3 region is CASSQQALYGYTF. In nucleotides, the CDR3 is TGTGCCAGCAGCCAGCAGGCCCTCTATGGCTACACCTTC.